The T cell receptor beta chain under discussion was sequenced for a study of prognosis after radiotherapy for stage I lung cancer. Study summary: SBRT radiotherapy used 3 to 5 fractions and a biologically effective dose of at least 100 Gy. Study results and caveats: Differential TRBV and TRBJ gene usage was reported between patients with metastases and patients without them. Medians of about 9,700 versus 6,500 showed unique TCR clone counts falling after stereotactic body radiation therapy.

The TCR beta CDR3 region was amplified from genomic DNA, with two rounds of multiplex PCR being used for the amplification. With primers specific to each TRBV and TRBJ gene, the first-round PCR was performed. TCRdb redid the calling of the multiplex PCR reads with MiXCR, one entry per CDR3 protein. The table records some 13,000 distinct CDR3 sequences, less than 50% of them present only once. This CDR3 region has 17 residues. Germline CDR1 reads MNHEY; CDR2 reads SVGAGI. With V trimmed by 4 bases and J by 1 base, 9 bases remained unmatched. Of note for this clonotype: The antigen is unknown.

This sequence joins TRBV6-5 and TRBJ2-3; 9 nucleotides align to TRBD2. The clonotype comes from a donor older than 45 with non-small cell lung cancer. Specimen: PBMCs, collected before or after stereotactic body radiation therapy (not recorded which). CDR3: CASSFQSIAGGTDTQYF. The CDR3 DNA reads TGTGCCAGCAGTTTCCAATCGATAGCGGGGGGCACAGATACGCAGTATTTT.